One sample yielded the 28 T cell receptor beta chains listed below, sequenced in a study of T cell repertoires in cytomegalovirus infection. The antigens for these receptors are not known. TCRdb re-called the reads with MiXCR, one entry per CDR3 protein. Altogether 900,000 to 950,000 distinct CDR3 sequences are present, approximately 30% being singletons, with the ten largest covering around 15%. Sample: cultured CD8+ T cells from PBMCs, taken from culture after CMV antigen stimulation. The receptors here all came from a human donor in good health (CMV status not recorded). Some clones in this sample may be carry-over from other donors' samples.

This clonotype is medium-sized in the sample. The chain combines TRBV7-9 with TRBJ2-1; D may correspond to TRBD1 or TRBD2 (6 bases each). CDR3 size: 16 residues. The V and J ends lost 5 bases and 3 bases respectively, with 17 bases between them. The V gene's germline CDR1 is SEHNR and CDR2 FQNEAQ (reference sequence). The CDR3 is CASSPEGGMDYNEQFF. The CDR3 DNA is TGTGCCAGCAGCCCGGAAGGGGGGATGGACTACAATGAGCAGTTCTTC.

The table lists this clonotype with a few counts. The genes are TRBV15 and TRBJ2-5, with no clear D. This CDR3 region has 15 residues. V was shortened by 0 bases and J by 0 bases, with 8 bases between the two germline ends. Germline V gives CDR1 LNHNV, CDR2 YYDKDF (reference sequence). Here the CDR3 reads CATSRDQQYQETQYF. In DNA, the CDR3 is TGTGCCACCAGCAGAGATCAACAGTACCAAGAGACCCAGTACTTC.

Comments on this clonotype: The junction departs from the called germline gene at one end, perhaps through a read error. CDR3 sequence reads: CGSSSSGSSYNEQFF. The CDR3 DNA follows: TGTGGCAGCAGCTCTAGCGGGAGCTCCTACAATGAGCAGTTCTTC. V usage is TRBV7-9 and J usage is TRBJ2-1; 10 bases are shared with TRBD2. The CDR3 totals 15 residues. Germline V gene sequence: CDR1 SEHNR, CDR2 FQNEAQ (reference sequence).

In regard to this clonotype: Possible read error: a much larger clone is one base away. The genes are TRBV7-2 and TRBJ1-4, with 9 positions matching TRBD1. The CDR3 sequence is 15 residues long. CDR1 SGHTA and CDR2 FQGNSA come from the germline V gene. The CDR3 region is CVSSLTETGGEKLFF. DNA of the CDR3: TGTGTCAGCAGCTTAACGGAGACAGGGGGGGAAAAACTGTTTTTT.

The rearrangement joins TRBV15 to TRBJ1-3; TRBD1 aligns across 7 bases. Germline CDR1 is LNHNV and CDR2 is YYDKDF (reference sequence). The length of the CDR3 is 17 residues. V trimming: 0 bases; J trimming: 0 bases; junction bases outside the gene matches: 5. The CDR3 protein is CATSRDGTDPSGNTIYF. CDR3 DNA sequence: TGTGCCACCAGCAGAGATGGGACAGACCCCTCTGGAAACACCATATATTTT.

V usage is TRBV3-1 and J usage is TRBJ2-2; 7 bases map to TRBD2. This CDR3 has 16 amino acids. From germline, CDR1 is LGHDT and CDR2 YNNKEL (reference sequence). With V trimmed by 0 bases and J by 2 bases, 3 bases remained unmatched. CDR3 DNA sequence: TGTGCCAGCAGCCAAGAGGGAGGGCGAAACACCGGGGAGCTGTTTTTT. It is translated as CASSQEGGRNTGELFF.

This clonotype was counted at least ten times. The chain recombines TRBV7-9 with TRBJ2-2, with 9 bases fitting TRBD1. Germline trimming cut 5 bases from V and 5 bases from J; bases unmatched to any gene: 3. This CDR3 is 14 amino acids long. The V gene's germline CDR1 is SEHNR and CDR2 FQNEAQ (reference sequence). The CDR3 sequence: CASSPGTGTGELFF. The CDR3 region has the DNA TGTGCCAGCAGCCCCGGGACAGGGACCGGGGAGCTGTTTTTT.

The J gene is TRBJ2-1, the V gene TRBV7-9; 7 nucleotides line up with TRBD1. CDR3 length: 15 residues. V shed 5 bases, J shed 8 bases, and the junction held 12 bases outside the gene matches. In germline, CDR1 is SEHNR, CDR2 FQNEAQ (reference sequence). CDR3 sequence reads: CASSPRDRDVDEQFF. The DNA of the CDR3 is TGTGCCAGCAGCCCCCGAGACAGGGATGTTGATGAGCAGTTCTTC.

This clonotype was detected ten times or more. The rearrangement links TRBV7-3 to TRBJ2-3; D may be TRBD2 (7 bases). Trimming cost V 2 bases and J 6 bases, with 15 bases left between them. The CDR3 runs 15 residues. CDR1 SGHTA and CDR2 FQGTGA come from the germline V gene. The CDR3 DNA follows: TGTGCCAGCAGCTTAGCGGGGGCCTTTGTGGATACGCAGTATTTT. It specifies CASSLAGAFVDTQYF.

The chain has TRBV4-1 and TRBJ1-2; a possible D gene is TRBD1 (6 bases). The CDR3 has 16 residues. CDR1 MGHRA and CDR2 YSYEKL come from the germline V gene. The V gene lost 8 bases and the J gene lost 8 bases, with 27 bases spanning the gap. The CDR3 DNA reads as TGCGCCAGCCAGGGGAGGCAGGCCGGGAATAAGCCGGGCTACACCTTC. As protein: CASQGRQAGNKPGYTF.

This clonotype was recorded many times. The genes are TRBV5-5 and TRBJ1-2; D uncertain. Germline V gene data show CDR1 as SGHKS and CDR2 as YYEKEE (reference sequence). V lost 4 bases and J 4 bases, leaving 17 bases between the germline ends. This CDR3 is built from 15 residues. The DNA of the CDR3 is TGTGCCAGCAGCCCCCCTATCGACATGGTCTATGGCTACACCTTC. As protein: CASSPPIDMVYGYTF. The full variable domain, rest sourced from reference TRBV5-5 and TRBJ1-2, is DAGVTQSPTHLIKTRGQQVTLRCSPISGHKSVSWYQQVLGQGPQFIFQYYEKEERGRGNFPDRFSARQFPNYSSELNVNALLLGDSALYLCASSPPIDMVYGYTFGSGTRLTVV.

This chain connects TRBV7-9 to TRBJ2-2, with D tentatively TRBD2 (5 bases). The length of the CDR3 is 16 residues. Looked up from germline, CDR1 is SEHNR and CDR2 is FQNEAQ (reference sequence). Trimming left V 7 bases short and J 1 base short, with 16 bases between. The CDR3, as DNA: TGTGCCAGCACCCAAGCCGAGAGGGAGAACACCGGGGAGCTGTTTTTT. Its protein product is CASTQAERENTGELFF.

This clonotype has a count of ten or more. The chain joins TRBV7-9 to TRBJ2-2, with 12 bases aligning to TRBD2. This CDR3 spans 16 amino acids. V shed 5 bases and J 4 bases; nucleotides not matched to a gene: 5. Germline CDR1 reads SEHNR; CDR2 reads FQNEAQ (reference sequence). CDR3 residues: CASSPGLAGTTGELFF. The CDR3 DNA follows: TGTGCCAGCAGCCCCGGACTAGCGGGGACCACCGGGGAGCTGTTTTTT.

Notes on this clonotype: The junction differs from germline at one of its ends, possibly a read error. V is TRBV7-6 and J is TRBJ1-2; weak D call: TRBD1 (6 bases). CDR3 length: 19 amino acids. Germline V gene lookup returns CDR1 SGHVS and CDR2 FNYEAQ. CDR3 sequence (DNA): TGTGTCAGCAGCTTAGGTGGGGGGGCCTTTCATAAATCACCATATGGCTACACCTTC. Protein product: CVSSLGGGAFHKSPYGYTF.

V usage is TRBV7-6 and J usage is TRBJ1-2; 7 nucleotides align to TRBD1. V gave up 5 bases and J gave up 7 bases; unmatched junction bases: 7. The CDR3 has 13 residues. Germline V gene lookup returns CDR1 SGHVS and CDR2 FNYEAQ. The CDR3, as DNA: TGTGCCAGCAGCGATCTCACAGGGGTTGGCTACACCTTC. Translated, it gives CASSDLTGVGYTF. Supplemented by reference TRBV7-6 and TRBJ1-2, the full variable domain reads GAGVSQSPRYKVTKRGQDVALRCDPISGHVSLYWYRQALGQGPEFLTYFNYEAQQDKSGLPNDRFSAERPEGSISTLTIQRTEQRDSAMYRCASSDLTGVGYTFGSGTRLTVV.

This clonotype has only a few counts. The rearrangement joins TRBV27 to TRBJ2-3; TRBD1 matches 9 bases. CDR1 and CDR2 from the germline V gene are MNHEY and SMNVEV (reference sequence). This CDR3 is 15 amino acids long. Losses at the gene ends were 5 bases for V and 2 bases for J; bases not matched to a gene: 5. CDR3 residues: CASSPTGGNTDTQYF. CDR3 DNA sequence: TGTGCCAGCAGTCCGACAGGGGGTAACACAGATACGCAGTATTTT.

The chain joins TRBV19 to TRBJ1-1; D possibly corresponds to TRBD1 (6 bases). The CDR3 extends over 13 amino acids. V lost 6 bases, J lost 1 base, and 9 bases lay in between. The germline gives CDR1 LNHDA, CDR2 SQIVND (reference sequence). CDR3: CASRWGRNTEAFF. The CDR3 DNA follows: TGTGCCAGTAGATGGGGGCGGAACACTGAAGCTTTCTTT. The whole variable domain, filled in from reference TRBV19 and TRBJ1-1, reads DGGITQSPKYLFRKEGQNVTLSCEQNLNHDAMYWYRQDPGQGLRLIYYSQIVNDFQKGDIAEGYSVSREKKESFPLTVTSAQKNPTAFYLCASRWGRNTEAFFGQGTRLTVV.

CDR3 DNA sequence: TGTGCCAGCACCACGGGGTCAGAATCCACCTTC. Protein product: CASTTGSESTF. The V and J genes are TRBV6-6 and TRBJ1-2, with D unresolved. The CDR3 contains 11 residues. With 7 bases removed from V and 13 bases from J, the gap between germline ends came to 16 bases. The germline V gene encodes CDR1 MNHNY and CDR2 SVGAGI (reference sequence).

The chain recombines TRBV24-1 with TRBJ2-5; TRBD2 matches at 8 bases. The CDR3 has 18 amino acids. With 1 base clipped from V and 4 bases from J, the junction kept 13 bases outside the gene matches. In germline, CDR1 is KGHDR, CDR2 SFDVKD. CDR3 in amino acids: CATSDFFGGGSTLETQYF. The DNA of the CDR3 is TGTGCCACCAGTGATTTCTTCGGCGGGGGGTCTACATTAGAGACCCAGTACTTC.

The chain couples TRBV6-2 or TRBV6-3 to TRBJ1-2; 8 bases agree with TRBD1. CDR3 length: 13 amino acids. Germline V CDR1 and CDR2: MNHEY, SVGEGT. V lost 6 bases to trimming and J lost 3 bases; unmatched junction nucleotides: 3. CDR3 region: CASRQTGDYGYTF. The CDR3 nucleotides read TGTGCCAGCAGACAGACAGGGGACTATGGCTACACCTTC.

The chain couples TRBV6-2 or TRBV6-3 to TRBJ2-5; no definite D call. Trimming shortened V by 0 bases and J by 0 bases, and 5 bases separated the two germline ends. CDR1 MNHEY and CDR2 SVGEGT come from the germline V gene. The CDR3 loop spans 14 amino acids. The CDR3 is CASSYSIYQETQYF. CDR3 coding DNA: TGTGCCAGCAGTTACTCAATCTACCAAGAGACCCAGTACTTC.

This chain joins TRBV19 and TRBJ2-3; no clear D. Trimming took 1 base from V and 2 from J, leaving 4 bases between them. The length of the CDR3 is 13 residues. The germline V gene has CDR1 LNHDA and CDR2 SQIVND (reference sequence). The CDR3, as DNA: TGTGCCAGTAGTATAGTTGTCACAGATACGCAGTATTTT. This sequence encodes CASSIVVTDTQYF.

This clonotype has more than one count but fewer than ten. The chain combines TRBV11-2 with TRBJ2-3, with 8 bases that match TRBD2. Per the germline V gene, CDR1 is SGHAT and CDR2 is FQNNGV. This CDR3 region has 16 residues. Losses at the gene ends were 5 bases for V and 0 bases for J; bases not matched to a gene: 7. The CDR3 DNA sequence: TGTGCCAGCAGCGACACTAGCGGAACAAGCACAGATACGCAGTATTTT. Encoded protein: CASSDTSGTSTDTQYF.

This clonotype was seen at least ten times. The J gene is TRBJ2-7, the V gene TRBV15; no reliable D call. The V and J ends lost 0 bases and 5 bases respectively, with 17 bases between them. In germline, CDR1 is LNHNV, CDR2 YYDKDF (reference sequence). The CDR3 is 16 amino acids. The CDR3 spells CATSRDGDGLGNEQYV. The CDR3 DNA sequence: TGTGCCACCAGCAGAGATGGCGACGGCCTCGGCAACGAGCAGTACGTC.

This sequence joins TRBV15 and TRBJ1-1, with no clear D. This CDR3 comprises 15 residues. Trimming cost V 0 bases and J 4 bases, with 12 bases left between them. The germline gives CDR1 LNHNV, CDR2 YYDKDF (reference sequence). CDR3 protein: CATSRDRGGGTEAFF. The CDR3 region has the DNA TGTGCCACCAGCAGAGATCGGGGTGGAGGCACTGAAGCTTTCTTT.

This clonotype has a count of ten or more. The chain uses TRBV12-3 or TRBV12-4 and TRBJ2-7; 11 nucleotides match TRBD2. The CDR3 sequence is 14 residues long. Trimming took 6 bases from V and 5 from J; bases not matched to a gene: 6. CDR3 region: CASSHSGGADEQYF. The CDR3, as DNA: TGTGCCAGCAGCCATAGCGGGGGGGCCGACGAGCAGTACTTC.

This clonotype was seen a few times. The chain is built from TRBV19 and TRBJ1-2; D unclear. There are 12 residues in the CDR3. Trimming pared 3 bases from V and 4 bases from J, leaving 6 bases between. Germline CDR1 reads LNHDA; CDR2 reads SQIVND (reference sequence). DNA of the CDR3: TGTGCCAGTAGTATGGAGGTCTATGGCTACACCTTC. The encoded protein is CASSMEVYGYTF. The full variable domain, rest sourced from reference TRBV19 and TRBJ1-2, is DGGITQSPKYLFRKEGQNVTLSCEQNLNHDAMYWYRQDPGQGLRLIYYSQIVNDFQKGDIAEGYSVSREKKESFPLTVTSAQKNPTAFYLCASSMEVYGYTFGSGTRLTVV.

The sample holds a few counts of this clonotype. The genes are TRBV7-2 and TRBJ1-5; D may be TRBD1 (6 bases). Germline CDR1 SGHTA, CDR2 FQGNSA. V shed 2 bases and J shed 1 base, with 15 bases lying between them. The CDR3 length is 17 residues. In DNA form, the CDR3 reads TGTGCCAGCAGCTTATCACCCTATACAGGGAGCAATCAGCCCCAGCATTTT. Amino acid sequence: CASSLSPYTGSNQPQHF.